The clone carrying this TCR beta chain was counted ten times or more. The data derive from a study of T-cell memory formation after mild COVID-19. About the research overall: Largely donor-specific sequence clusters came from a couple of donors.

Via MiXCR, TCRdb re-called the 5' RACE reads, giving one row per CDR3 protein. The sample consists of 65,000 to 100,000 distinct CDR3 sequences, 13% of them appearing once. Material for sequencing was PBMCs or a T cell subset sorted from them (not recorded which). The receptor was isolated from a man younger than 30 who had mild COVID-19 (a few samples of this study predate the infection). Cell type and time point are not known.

CDR3 nucleotide sequence: TGCAGTGCCCGGACTAGCGGGGGGTACGAGCAGTACTTC. Encoded protein: CSARTSGGYEQYF. V usage is TRBV20-1 and J usage is TRBJ2-7; TRBD2 agrees at 14 bases. Germline CDR1 DFQATT, CDR2 SNEGSKA (reference sequence). This CDR3 spans 13 amino acids. Trimming took 6 bases from V and 4 from J; bases not matched to a gene: 2.